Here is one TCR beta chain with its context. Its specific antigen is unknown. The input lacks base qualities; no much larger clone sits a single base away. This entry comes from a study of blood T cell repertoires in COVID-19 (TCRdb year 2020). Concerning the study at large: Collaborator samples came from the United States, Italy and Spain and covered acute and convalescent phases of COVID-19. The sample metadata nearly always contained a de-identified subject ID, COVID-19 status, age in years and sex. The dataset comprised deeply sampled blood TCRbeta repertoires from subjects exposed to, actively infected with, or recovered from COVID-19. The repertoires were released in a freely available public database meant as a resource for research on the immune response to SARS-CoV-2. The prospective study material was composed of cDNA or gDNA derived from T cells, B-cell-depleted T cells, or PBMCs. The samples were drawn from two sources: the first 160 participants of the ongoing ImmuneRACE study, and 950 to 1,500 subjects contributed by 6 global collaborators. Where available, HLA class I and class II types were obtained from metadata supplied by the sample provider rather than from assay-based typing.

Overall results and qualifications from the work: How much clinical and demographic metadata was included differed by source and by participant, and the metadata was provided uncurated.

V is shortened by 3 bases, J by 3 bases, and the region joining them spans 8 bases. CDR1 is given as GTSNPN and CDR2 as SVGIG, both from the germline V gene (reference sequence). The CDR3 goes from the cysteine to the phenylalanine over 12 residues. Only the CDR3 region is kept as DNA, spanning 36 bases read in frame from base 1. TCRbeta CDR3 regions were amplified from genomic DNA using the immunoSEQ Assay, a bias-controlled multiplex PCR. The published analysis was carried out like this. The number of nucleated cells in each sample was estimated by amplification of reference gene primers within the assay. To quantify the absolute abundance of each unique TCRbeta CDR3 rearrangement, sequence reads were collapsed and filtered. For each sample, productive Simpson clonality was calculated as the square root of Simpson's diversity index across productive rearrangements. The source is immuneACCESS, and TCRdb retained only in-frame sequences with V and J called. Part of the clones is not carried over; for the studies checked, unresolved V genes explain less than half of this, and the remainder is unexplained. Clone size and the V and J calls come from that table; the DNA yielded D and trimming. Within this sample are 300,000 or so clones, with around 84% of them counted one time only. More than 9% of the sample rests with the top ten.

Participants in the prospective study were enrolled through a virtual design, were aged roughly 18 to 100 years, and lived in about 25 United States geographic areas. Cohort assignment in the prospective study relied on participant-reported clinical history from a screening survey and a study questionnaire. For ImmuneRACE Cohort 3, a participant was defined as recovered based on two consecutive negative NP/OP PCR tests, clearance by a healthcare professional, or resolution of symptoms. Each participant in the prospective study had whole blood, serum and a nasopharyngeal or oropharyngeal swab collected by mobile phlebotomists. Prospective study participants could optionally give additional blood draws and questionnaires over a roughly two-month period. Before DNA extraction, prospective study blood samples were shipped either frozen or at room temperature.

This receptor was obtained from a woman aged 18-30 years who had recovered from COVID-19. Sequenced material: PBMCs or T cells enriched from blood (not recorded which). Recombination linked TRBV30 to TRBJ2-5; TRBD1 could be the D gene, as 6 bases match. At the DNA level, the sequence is TGTGCCTGGAGCAGGGGTGAAGAGACCCAGTACTTC. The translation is CAWSRGEETQYF.